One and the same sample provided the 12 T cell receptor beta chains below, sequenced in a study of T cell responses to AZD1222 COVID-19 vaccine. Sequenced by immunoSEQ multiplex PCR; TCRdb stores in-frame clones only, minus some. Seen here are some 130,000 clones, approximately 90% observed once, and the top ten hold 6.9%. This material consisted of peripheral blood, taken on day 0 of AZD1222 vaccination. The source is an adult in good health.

CDR3: CASSSEERPQHF. The CDR3 DNA reads TGTGCCAGCAGTTCCGAGGAGAGGCCCCAGCATTTT. The V and J genes are TRBV28 and TRBJ1-5; no firm D call. This CDR3 comprises 12 residues. Germline CDR1 MDHEN, CDR2 SYDVKM. V lost 4 bases, J lost 9 bases, and 10 bases lay in between.

The CDR3 here is CASSYGGGAETQYF. The CDR3 region has the DNA TGTGCCAGCAGTTACGGAGGGGGCGCGGAGACCCAGTACTTC. The genes are TRBV6-2 or TRBV6-3 and TRBJ2-5; the D gene is possibly TRBD1 (7 bases). CDR1 is MNHEY and CDR2 is SVGEGT in the germline V gene. The CDR3 length is 14 residues. The V and J ends lost 2 bases and 5 bases respectively, with 12 bases between them.

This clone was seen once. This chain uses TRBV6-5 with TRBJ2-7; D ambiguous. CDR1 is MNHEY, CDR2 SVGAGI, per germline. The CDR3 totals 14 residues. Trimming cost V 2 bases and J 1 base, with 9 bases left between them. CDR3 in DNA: TGTGCCAGCAGTTACGGGCCAGATTCCTACGAGCAGTACTTC. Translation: CASSYGPDSYEQYF.

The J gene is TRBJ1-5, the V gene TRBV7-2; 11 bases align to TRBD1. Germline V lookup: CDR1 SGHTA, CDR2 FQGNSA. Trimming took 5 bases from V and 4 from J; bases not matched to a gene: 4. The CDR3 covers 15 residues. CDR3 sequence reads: CASSKDRGRNQPQHF. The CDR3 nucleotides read TGTGCCAGCAGCAAGGACAGGGGGCGTAATCAGCCCCAGCATTTT.

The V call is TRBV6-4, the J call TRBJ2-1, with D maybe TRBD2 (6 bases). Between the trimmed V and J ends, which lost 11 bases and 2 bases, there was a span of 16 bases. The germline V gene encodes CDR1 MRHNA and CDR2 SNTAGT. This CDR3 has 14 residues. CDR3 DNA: TGTGCCTCCGCGGAGTCGGGGGCCTACAATGAGCAGTTCTTC. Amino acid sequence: CASAESGAYNEQFF.

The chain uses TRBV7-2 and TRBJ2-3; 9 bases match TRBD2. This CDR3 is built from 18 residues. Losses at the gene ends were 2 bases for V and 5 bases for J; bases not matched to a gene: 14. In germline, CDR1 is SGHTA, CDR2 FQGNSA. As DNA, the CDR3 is TGTGCCAGCAGCTTAAACGCGGGGGGGCCGGTAGGTGGAGATACGCAGTATTTT. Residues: CASSLNAGGPVGGDTQYF.

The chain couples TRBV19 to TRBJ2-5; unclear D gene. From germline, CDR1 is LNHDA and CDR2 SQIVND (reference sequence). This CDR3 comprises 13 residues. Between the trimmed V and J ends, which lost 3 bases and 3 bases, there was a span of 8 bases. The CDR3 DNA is TGTGCCAGTAGTATGGAGAGTGAAGAGACCCAGTACTTC. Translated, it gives CASSMESEETQYF. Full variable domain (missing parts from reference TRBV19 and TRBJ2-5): DGGITQSPKYLFRKEGQNVTLSCEQNLNHDAMYWYRQDPGQGLRLIYYSQIVNDFQKGDIAEGYSVSREKKESFPLTVTSAQKNPTAFYLCASSMESEETQYFGPGTRLLVL.

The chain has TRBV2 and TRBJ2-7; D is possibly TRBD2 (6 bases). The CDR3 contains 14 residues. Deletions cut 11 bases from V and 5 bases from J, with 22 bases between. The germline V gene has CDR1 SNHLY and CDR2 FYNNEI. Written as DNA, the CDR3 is TGTGCCCACGGGGGTCAGGGCCGGGACCACGAGCAGTACTTC. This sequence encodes CAHGGQGRDHEQYF.

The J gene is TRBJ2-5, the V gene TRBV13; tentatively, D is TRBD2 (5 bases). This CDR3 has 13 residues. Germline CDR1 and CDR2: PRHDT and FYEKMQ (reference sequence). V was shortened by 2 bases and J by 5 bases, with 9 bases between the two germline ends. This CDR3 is CASSLTRGETQYF. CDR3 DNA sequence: TGTGCCAGCAGCTTAACCCGAGGGGAGACCCAGTACTTC.

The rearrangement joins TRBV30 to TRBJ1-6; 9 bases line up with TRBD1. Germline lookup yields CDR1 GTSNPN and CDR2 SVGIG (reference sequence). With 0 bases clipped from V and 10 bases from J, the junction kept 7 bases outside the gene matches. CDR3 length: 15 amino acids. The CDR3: CAWSVRDRVLSPLHF. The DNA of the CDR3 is TGTGCCTGGAGTGTACGGGACAGGGTCTTATCACCCCTCCACTTT.

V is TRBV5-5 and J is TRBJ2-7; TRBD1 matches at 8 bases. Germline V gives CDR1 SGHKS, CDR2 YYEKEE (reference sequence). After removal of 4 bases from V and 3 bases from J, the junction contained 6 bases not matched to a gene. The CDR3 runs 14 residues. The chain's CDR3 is CASSALGQVYEQYF. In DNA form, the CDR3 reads TGTGCCAGCAGCGCCTTGGGACAGGTCTACGAGCAGTACTTC.

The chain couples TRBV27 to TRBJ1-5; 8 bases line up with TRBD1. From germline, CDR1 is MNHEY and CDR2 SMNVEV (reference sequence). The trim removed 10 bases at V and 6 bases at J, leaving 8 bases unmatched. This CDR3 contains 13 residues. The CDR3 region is CATRQGSAQPQHF. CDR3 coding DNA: TGTGCCACTCGACAGGGGAGTGCTCAGCCCCAGCATTTT.